A selection of T cell receptor beta chains follows, all from one sample in a study of spatial heterogeneity in lung cancer. Using its own MiXCR run on the 5' RACE reads, TCRdb lists one record per CDR3 protein. Found here are 20,000 to 25,000 distinct CDR3 sequences, approximately 4.4% of them singletons; the top ten hold about 7.7%. Specimen: PBMCs, collected at surgery. These receptors all stem from a male donor with early-stage non-small cell lung cancer. Both conserved end residues are part of each CDR3. D genes are given only for firm matches. Only some rows state a clone size, as once, few, many or a class for expanded clones.

v_call: TRBV5-1
cdr3_length: 15
d_call: NA
clone_size: many
j_call: TRBJ2-1
cdr3_aa: CASSLPDHGVNEQFF
cdr3_nt: TGCGCCAGCAGCTTACCGGACCATGGGGTCAATGAGCAGTTCTTC

v_call: TRBV12-3/TRBV12-4
cdr3_length: 16
d_call: NA
clone_size: many
j_call: TRBJ1-5
cdr3_aa: CASSFTPDYSNQPQHF
cdr3_nt: TGTGCCAGCAGTTTCACACCCGACTATAGCAATCAGCCCCAGCATTTT

v_call: TRBV7-9
cdr3_length: 17
d_call: TRBD2
clone_size: many
j_call: TRBJ2-1
cdr3_aa: CASSYFTGTSSYNEQFF
cdr3_nt: TGTGCCAGCAGCTATTTTACCGGGACTAGCTCCTACAATGAGCAGTTCTTC

v_call: TRBV30
cdr3_length: 15
d_call: NA
clone_size: many
j_call: TRBJ1-4
cdr3_aa: CAWSKARLTNEKLFF
cdr3_nt: TGTGCCTGGAGCAAGGCGAGATTAACTAATGAAAAACTGTTTTTT

v_call: TRBV20-1
cdr3_length: 14
d_call: TRBD1
clone_size: few
j_call: TRBJ2-7
cdr3_aa: CSATGTVTLEKQYF
cdr3_nt: TGCAGTGCTACCGGGACAGTCACACTGGAAAAGCAGTACTTC

v_call: TRBV27
cdr3_length: 14
d_call: NA
clone_size: many
j_call: TRBJ2-7
cdr3_aa: CASSLMGGHYEQYF
cdr3_nt: TGTGCCAGCAGTTTGATGGGGGGCCACTACGAGCAGTACTTC

v_call: TRBV3-1
cdr3_length: 13
d_call: NA
clone_size: many
j_call: TRBJ2-2
cdr3_aa: CASSPRRAGELFF
cdr3_nt: TGTGCCAGCAGCCCCCGGAGGGCCGGGGAGCTGTTTTTT

v_call: TRBV19
cdr3_length: 12
d_call: TRBD1
clone_size: many
j_call: TRBJ1-5
cdr3_aa: CASNSGGQPQHF
cdr3_nt: TGTGCCAGTAACTCAGGGGGTCAGCCCCAGCATTTT

v_call: TRBV5-1
cdr3_length: 14
d_call: TRBD2
clone_size: many
j_call: TRBJ2-5
cdr3_aa: CASAIWTSRETQYF
cdr3_nt: TGCGCCAGCGCTATCTGGACTAGTCGTGAGACCCAGTACTTC

v_call: TRBV7-2
cdr3_length: 14
d_call: TRBD1
clone_size: many
j_call: TRBJ2-7
cdr3_aa: CASSPDRGPREQYF
cdr3_nt: TGTGCCAGCAGCCCGGACAGGGGGCCCCGTGAGCAGTACTTC

v_call: TRBV5-5
cdr3_length: 15
d_call: NA
clone_size: many
j_call: TRBJ2-7
cdr3_aa: CASSPPGTVTYEQYF
cdr3_nt: TGTGCCAGCAGCCCGCCCGGGACGGTTACCTACGAGCAGTACTTC

v_call: TRBV12-3/TRBV12-4
cdr3_length: 16
d_call: NA
clone_size: many
j_call: TRBJ2-1
cdr3_aa: CASSLSGARSYNEQFF
cdr3_nt: TGTGCCAGCAGTTTAAGTGGGGCAAGGTCCTACAATGAGCAGTTCTTC

v_call: TRBV27
cdr3_length: 13
d_call: NA
clone_size: many
j_call: TRBJ2-3
cdr3_aa: CASSLSRGDTQYF
cdr3_nt: TGTGCCAGCAGCCTTTCACGTGGGGATACGCAGTATTTT

v_call: TRBV6-5
cdr3_length: 16
d_call: TRBD1
clone_size: many
j_call: TRBJ2-7
cdr3_aa: CASSGMPGTGFYEQYF
cdr3_nt: TGTGCCAGCAGCGGTATGCCCGGGACAGGTTTCTACGAGCAGTACTTC

v_call: TRBV24-1
cdr3_length: 13
d_call: TRBD2
clone_size: many
j_call: TRBJ2-3
cdr3_aa: CATGVGGSDTQYF
cdr3_nt: TGTGCCACCGGGGTCGGGGGGTCAGATACGCAGTATTTT

v_call: TRBV19
cdr3_length: 13
d_call: NA
clone_size: many
j_call: TRBJ1-5
cdr3_aa: CASSIRENQPQHF
cdr3_nt: TGTGCCAGTAGTATTAGGGAAAATCAGCCCCAGCATTTT

v_call: TRBV12-3/TRBV12-4
cdr3_length: 15
d_call: TRBD1
clone_size: many
j_call: TRBJ2-2
cdr3_aa: CATAPGQGGTGELFF
cdr3_nt: TGTGCCACCGCTCCGGGACAGGGGGGCACCGGGGAGCTGTTTTTT

v_call: TRBV4-3
cdr3_length: 14
d_call: NA
clone_size: medium-sized
j_call: TRBJ1-5
cdr3_aa: CASSQRFPDQPQHF
cdr3_nt: TGCGCCAGCAGCCAGAGATTTCCCGATCAGCCCCAGCATTTT

v_call: TRBV3-1
cdr3_length: 12
d_call: NA
clone_size: many
j_call: TRBJ2-5
cdr3_aa: CASSPSEETQYF
cdr3_nt: TGTGCCAGCAGCCCCTCAGAAGAGACCCAGTACTTC

v_call: TRBV20-1
cdr3_length: 15
d_call: TRBD2
clone_size: medium-sized
j_call: TRBJ2-7
cdr3_aa: CSARDLAGEVGEQYF
cdr3_nt: TGCAGTGCTAGAGATCTAGCGGGGGAAGTGGGCGAGCAGTACTTC

v_call: TRBV11-2
cdr3_length: 12
d_call: NA
clone_size: once
j_call: TRBJ1-2
cdr3_aa: CASSSQGDGHTF
cdr3_nt: TGTGCCAGCAGCTCACAGGGTGATGGCCACACCTTC

v_call: TRBV20-1
cdr3_length: 13
d_call: NA
clone_size: many
j_call: TRBJ1-2
cdr3_aa: CSARDDFGYGYTF
cdr3_nt: TGCAGTGCTAGAGATGACTTTGGGTATGGCTACACCTTC

v_call: TRBV20-1
cdr3_length: 12
d_call: NA
clone_size: NA
j_call: TRBJ2-1
cdr3_aa: CSAEGARWEQFF
cdr3_nt: TGCAGTGCTGAAGGAGCTCGCTGGGAGCAGTTCTTC

v_call: TRBV4-2
cdr3_length: 18
d_call: NA
clone_size: many
j_call: TRBJ1-2
cdr3_aa: CASSQRNWQATKRGGYTF
cdr3_nt: TGTGCCAGCAGCCAAAGGAATTGGCAGGCAACTAAGAGGGGTGGCTACACCTTC

v_call: TRBV9
cdr3_length: 15
d_call: TRBD2
clone_size: many
j_call: TRBJ2-5
cdr3_aa: CASSVGTSARETQYF
cdr3_nt: TGTGCCAGCAGCGTAGGTACTAGCGCAAGAGAGACCCAGTACTTC

v_call: TRBV5-6
cdr3_length: 16
d_call: NA
clone_size: many
j_call: TRBJ2-2
cdr3_aa: CASSSRVVADTGELFF
cdr3_nt: TGTGCCAGCAGCTCCCGAGTGGTAGCGGACACCGGGGAGCTGTTTTTT

v_call: TRBV6-2/TRBV6-3
cdr3_length: 14
d_call: TRBD1
clone_size: NA
j_call: TRBJ1-2
cdr3_aa: CASSRDRAFYGYTF
cdr3_nt: TGCGCCAGCAGCCGGGACAGGGCGTTTTATGGCTACACCTTC

v_call: TRBV20-1
cdr3_length: 15
d_call: TRBD2
clone_size: many
j_call: TRBJ2-3
cdr3_aa: CSASWNAGGRDTQYF
cdr3_nt: TGCAGTGCTAGCTGGAACGCGGGAGGGCGTGATACGCAGTATTTT

v_call: TRBV3-1
cdr3_length: 19
d_call: NA
clone_size: NA
j_call: TRBJ1-6
cdr3_aa: CASSQEDGSGRRFNSPLHF
cdr3_nt: TGTGCCAGCAGCCAAGAAGATGGGTCTGGCAGGCGCTTTAATTCACCCCTCCACTTT

v_call: TRBV3-1
cdr3_length: 14
d_call: NA
clone_size: many
j_call: TRBJ2-2
cdr3_aa: CASSQETGPGELFF
cdr3_nt: TGTGCCAGCAGCCAAGAAACGGGACCCGGGGAGCTGTTTTTT

v_call: TRBV7-3
cdr3_length: 14
d_call: TRBD1
clone_size: few
j_call: TRBJ1-1
cdr3_aa: CASRRTGVDTEAFF
cdr3_nt: TGTGCCAGCAGAAGGACAGGGGTTGACACTGAAGCTTTCTTT

v_call: TRBV28
cdr3_length: 12
d_call: NA
clone_size: many
j_call: TRBJ1-5
cdr3_aa: CASKSLNQPQHF
cdr3_nt: TGTGCCAGCAAATCCCTCAATCAGCCCCAGCATTTT

v_call: TRBV5-5
cdr3_length: 15
d_call: NA
clone_size: medium-sized
j_call: TRBJ1-6
cdr3_aa: CASSLAVGYNSPLHF
cdr3_nt: TGTGCCAGCAGCTTGGCCGTCGGGTATAATTCACCCCTCCACTTT

v_call: TRBV21-1
cdr3_length: 14
d_call: NA
clone_size: many
j_call: TRBJ2-7
cdr3_aa: CASSMGQPSYEQYF
cdr3_nt: TGTGCCAGCAGCATGGGACAGCCATCCTACGAGCAGTACTTC